The 25 T cell receptor beta chains in this list originate from one sample, sequenced in a study of glioma-infiltrating T cells after dendritic cell vaccination. Method: immunoSEQ multiplex PCR; TCRdb's copy keeps in-frame clones and lacks some. The table lists tens of thousands of clones, more than 75% of them singletons. Time point: after dendritic cell vaccination, including at tumor progression/relapse. Sequenced material: blood, taken after dendritic cell vaccination. Receptor source: a human donor with glioblastoma.

V usage is TRBV15 and J usage is TRBJ2-7, with 8 bases fitting TRBD1. CDR3 length: 13 residues. V shed 5 bases, J shed 2 bases, and the junction held 2 bases outside the gene matches. Looked up from germline, CDR1 is LNHNV and CDR2 is YYDKDF (reference sequence). The CDR3 reads CATSEGQAYEQYF. As DNA, the CDR3 is TGTGCCACCAGCGAGGGACAGGCCTACGAGCAGTACTTC.

The table lists this clone with a count of one. This chain joins TRBV2 and TRBJ1-2; D may be TRBD1 (5 bases). Germline CDR1 SNHLY, CDR2 FYNNEI. Trimming shortened V by 0 bases and J by 5 bases, and 13 bases separated the two germline ends. The CDR3 covers 15 residues. The CDR3 loop reads CASSEAPLTEYGYTF. CDR3 sequence (DNA): TGTGCCAGCAGTGAAGCGCCTCTGACAGAGTATGGCTACACCTTC. The full variable domain, completed using reference TRBV2 and TRBJ1-2, is EPEVTQTPSHQVTQMGQEVILRCVPISNHLYFYWYRQILGQKVEFLVSFYNNEISEKSEIFDDQFSVERPDGSNFTLKIRSTKLEDSAMYFCASSEAPLTEYGYTFGSGTRLTVV.

This clone was seen only a few times. J is TRBJ1-3 and V is TRBV5-5, with TRBD1 identical over 7 bases. This CDR3 spans 14 amino acids. V dropped 3 bases and J dropped 2; count of bases not matched to a gene: 2. CDR1 and CDR2 (germline): SGHKS, YYEKEE (reference sequence). CDR3 amino acids: CASSSTGTGNTIYF. CDR3 coding DNA: TGTGCCAGCAGCTCGACAGGGACTGGAAACACCATATATTTT.

The chain couples TRBV30 to TRBJ2-7; 12 nucleotides agree with TRBD1. The J segment lost 4 bases and the V segment lost 1 base, leaving 5 bases of the junction unmatched. The length of the CDR3 is 15 residues. Germline V CDR1 and CDR2: GTSNPN, SVGIG (reference sequence). CDR3 DNA sequence: TGTGCCTGGAGTGCCGGGACAGGGGGCCGATACGAGCAGTACTTC. Its protein product is CAWSAGTGGRYEQYF.

The chain is built from TRBV4-1 and TRBJ1-4, with a weak D call TRBD1 (5 bases). V lost 0 bases, J lost 11 bases, and 22 bases lay in between. The CDR3 totals 17 residues. CDR1 and CDR2 (germline): MGHRA, YSYEKL. The CDR3 nucleotides read TGCGCCAGCAGCCAAGAGGGGCTGCCGGACTATTCGTGGAAACTGTTTTTT. Protein sequence: CASSQEGLPDYSWKLFF.

As regards this clone: An end of the junction differs from the germline gene, which may be a read error. Other nucleotide sequences in the sample specify the same CDR3. The chain joins TRBV30 to TRBJ1-6; D is unclear. The CDR3 is 15 residues long. Germline CDR1 GTSNPN, CDR2 SVGIG (reference sequence). CDR3 nucleotide sequence: TGTGCCTGGAGTGTACGGAGAGATTATAATTCCCCCCTCCACTTT. Its protein product is CAWSVRRDYNSPLHF.

V gene TRBV4-3 combines with J gene TRBJ2-2, with D maybe TRBD1 (6 bases). The CDR3 totals 15 residues. V was trimmed by 0 bases and J by 4 bases, leaving 9 bases between them. Germline CDR1 LGHNA, CDR2 YSLEER. CDR3 loop: CASSQDVRGTGELFF. CDR3 nucleotide sequence: TGCGCCAGCAGCCAAGATGTCAGGGGCACCGGGGAGCTGTTTTTT.

The rearrangement uses TRBV19 and TRBJ1-3, with 7 bases matching TRBD1. The CDR3 sequence is 15 residues long. Germline V gene data show CDR1 as LNHDA and CDR2 as SQIVND (reference sequence). V trimming: 4 bases; J trimming: 0 bases; junction bases outside the gene matches: 3. The CDR3 sequence: CASSRGTASGNTIYF. The CDR3, as DNA: TGTGCCAGTAGTAGGGGGACAGCCTCTGGAAACACCATATATTTT.

The rearrangement joins TRBV4-3 to TRBJ1-3; 7 bases are shared with TRBD1. Per the germline V gene, CDR1 is LGHNA and CDR2 is YSLEER. The J segment lost 3 bases and the V segment lost 0 bases, leaving 2 bases of the junction unmatched. The CDR3 contains 15 residues. In DNA, the CDR3 is TGCGCCAGCAGCCAAGACTACAGGGGTGGAAACACCATATATTTT. It codes for CASSQDYRGGNTIYF.

The V and J genes are TRBV7-6 and TRBJ1-2; 7 positions agree with TRBD1. The CDR3 is made up of 13 amino acids. J was trimmed by 5 bases and V by 6 bases; bases with no gene match: 6. The germline V gene has CDR1 SGHVS and CDR2 FNYEAQ. The CDR3 coding sequence is TGTGCCAGCAGTCCAGGGGGTGCATATGGCTACACCTTC. This codes for CASSPGGAYGYTF.

The rearrangement joins TRBV5-1 to TRBJ1-1; 7 bases align to TRBD1. Germline CDR1 and CDR2: SGHRS and YFSETQ. Trimming at V came to 3 bases and at J to 5 bases, leaving 10 bases not matched to a gene. The CDR3 has 15 amino acids. CDR3 coding DNA: TGCGCCAGCAGCTCCTTGACACAGGGGTTGACTGAAGCTTTCTTT. It specifies CASSSLTQGLTEAFF.

The chain joins TRBV28 to TRBJ2-7; the match to TRBD1 covers 10 bases. Germline CDR1 is MDHEN and CDR2 is SYDVKM. The CDR3 is made up of 13 amino acids. Germline trimming cut 8 bases from V and 5 bases from J; bases unmatched to any gene: 6. The CDR3 sequence: CASGRQGAHEQYF. For the CDR3, the DNA is TGTGCCAGCGGGAGACAGGGGGCTCACGAGCAGTACTTC.

The chain joins TRBV6-5 to TRBJ2-7, with 7 bases aligning to TRBD2. This CDR3 contains 14 residues. Per germline, CDR1 MNHEY and CDR2 SVGAGI. With 5 bases clipped from V and 2 bases from J, the junction kept 6 bases outside the gene matches. CDR3 nucleotides: TGTGCCAGCAGTACCCCGGGGGGACCCTACGAGCAGTACTTC. This codes for CASSTPGGPYEQYF.

This sequence joins TRBV10-3 and TRBJ1-6; no clear D gene. The V end was cut by 2 bases, the J end by 6 bases, with 8 bases between. The CDR3 runs 14 residues. CDR1 and CDR2 (germline): ENHRY, SYGVKD. The CDR3 region is CAISEGQFNSPLHF. In DNA, the CDR3 is TGTGCCATCAGTGAGGGCCAGTTTAATTCACCCCTCCACTTT.

The chain uses TRBV5-4 and TRBJ1-6; D unresolved. V gave up 5 bases and J gave up 3 bases, with 6 bases separating them. This CDR3 has 13 amino acids. The germline gives CDR1 SGHNT, CDR2 YYREEE (reference sequence). The CDR3 DNA reads TGTGCCAGCAGTCAGGACTATAATTCACCCCTCCACTTT. Translating gives CASSQDYNSPLHF.

This clone has only a few counts. The rearrangement joins TRBV15 to TRBJ1-2; D is unclear. Germline V gene lookup returns CDR1 LNHNV and CDR2 YYDKDF (reference sequence). Trimming shortened V by 5 bases and J by 4 bases, and 11 bases separated the two germline ends. The CDR3 runs 13 residues. DNA of the CDR3: TGTGCCACCAGCGGAGGAGGGATCTATGGCTACACCTTC. Translation gives CATSGGGIYGYTF.

About this clone itself: Other DNA sequences in the same sample also yield this CDR3. The rearrangement uses TRBV11-3 and TRBJ2-5, with 11 bases aligning to TRBD1. The ends lost 5 bases at V and 5 bases at J; junction bases unmatched: 7. CDR1 and CDR2 from the germline V gene are SGHNT and YENEEA. The CDR3 contains 15 residues. CDR3 in DNA: TGTGCCAGCAGCCGAAGGACAGGGGGCGATGAGACCCAGTACTTC. Translating it yields CASSRRTGGDETQYF.

J is TRBJ1-6 and V is TRBV4-2; D gene unclear. The CDR3 covers 16 residues. Germline V gene lookup returns CDR1 LGHNA and CDR2 YNFKEQ. The V end lost 1 base, the J end lost 8 bases, and 15 bases lay between the germline ends. CDR3 residues: CASSQAFYPGDSPLHF. DNA of the CDR3: TGTGCCAGCAGCCAAGCTTTCTATCCCGGGGATTCACCCCTCCACTTT.

The V call is TRBV23-1, the J call TRBJ2-5, with 11 bases identical to TRBD2. TRBV23-1 is assigned to the ORF class and has an uncertain function. Trimming took 4 bases from V and 5 from J; bases not matched to a gene: 15. This CDR3 region has 18 residues. CDR3 in DNA: TGCGCCAGCAGTCGATCACTAGCGGGGGACGCTGGGGCGGAGACCCAGTACTTC. Protein: CASSRSLAGDAGAETQYF.

This clone was seen only a few times. The rearrangement uses TRBV2 and TRBJ2-1; 8 bases match TRBD2. The CDR3 loop spans 14 amino acids. Germline CDR1 SNHLY, CDR2 FYNNEI. The V and J ends lost 4 bases and 4 bases, in that order; junction bases with no gene match: 3. The CDR3 sequence: CASSVRGGYNEQFF. In nucleotides, the CDR3 is TGTGCCAGCAGTGTACGGGGGGGGTACAATGAGCAGTTCTTC.

The V call is TRBV5-6, the J call TRBJ1-2; the D gene is possibly TRBD1 (6 bases). Trimming removed 1 base from V and 10 bases from J, with 17 bases in between. The V gene's germline CDR1 is SGHDT and CDR2 YYEEEE. The CDR3 is made up of 14 amino acids. In DNA, the CDR3 is TGTGCCAGCAGCTTGTGGGGGCAGGGATGGGCCTACACCTTC. It is translated as CASSLWGQGWAYTF.

This rearrangement joins TRBV10-2 to TRBJ1-1; TRBD1 matches at 9 bases. This CDR3 is built from 16 residues. Trimming took 6 bases from V and 0 from J; bases not matched to a gene: 8. CDR1 is WSHSY and CDR2 is SAAADI in the germline V gene. The CDR3 loop is CASSTGTGRLNTEAFF. As DNA, the CDR3 is TGCGCCAGCAGCACCGGGACAGGGCGTCTGAACACTGAAGCTTTCTTT.

The chain combines TRBV6-6 with TRBJ2-3, with D possibly being TRBD1 (5 bases). This CDR3 has 11 residues. The germline V gene has CDR1 MNHNY and CDR2 SVGAGI (reference sequence). V shed 5 bases and J shed 6 bases, with 6 bases lying between them. The CDR3 DNA follows: TGTGCCAGCAGTCGACAGGATACGCAGTATTTT. It is translated as CASSRQDTQYF.

This clone was recorded only once. The chain combines TRBV5-6 with TRBJ1-2; maybe TRBD1 (6 bases). Germline lookup yields CDR1 SGHDT and CDR2 YYEEEE. The CDR3 covers 16 residues. V was cut by 4 bases and J by 1 base, with 17 bases left in between. Here the CDR3 reads CASSTGHIRGNYGYTF. DNA of the CDR3: TGTGCCAGCAGCACGGGACATATCCGCGGTAACTATGGCTACACCTTC.

The rearrangement uses TRBV4-1 and TRBJ1-2; 7 nucleotides align to TRBD1. Looked up from germline, CDR1 is MGHRA and CDR2 is YSYEKL. The CDR3 spans 14 residues. J gave up 2 bases and V 4 bases, and 4 bases lay outside the gene matches. The CDR3 DNA sequence: TGCGCCAGCAGCCCCCGACAGGGCAACTATGGCTACACCTTC. It translates to CASSPRQGNYGYTF.